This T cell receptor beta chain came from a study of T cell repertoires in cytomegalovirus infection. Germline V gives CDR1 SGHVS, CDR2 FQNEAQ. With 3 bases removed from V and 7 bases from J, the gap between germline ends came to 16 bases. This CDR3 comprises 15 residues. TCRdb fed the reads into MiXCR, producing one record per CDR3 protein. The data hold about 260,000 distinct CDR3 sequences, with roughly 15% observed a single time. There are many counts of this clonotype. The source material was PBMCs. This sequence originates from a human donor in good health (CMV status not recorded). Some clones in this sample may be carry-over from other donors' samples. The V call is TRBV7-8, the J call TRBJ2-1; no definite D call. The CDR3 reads CASSFYPGRLNEQFF. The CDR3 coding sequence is TGTGCCAGCAGCTTTTATCCTGGCCGACTGAATGAGCAGTTCTTC.